This TCR beta chain originates from a study of human T cells and chemical hapten exposure. TCRdb itself ran the RACE reads through MiXCR, one entry per CDR3 protein. Altogether roughly 69,000 distinct CDR3 sequences are present, 8% to 13% being singletons, with the ten largest covering around 2.1%. In its sample, this clonotype was seen many times. Germline V lookup: CDR1 MNHEY, CDR2 SVGAGI. This CDR3 has 14 amino acids. The V gene lost 0 bases and the J gene lost 4 bases, with 7 bases spanning the gap. Time point noted: patch test 3, about 24 weeks after DPC sensitization. Treatment described: therapeutic diphenylcyclopropenone sensitization with weekly scalp DPC.

Specimen: whole blood, collected in connection with sensitization to the hapten diphenylcyclopropenone (DPC). The clonotype originates from a woman aged 25 to 39 with alopecia areata. Some clones in this sample may be carry-over from other donors' samples. V usage is TRBV6-5 and J usage is TRBJ2-1; D is uncertain. The CDR3 DNA is TGTGCCAGCAGTTACTCTGGGTCGTACAATGAGCAGTTCTTC. The encoded protein is CASSYSGSYNEQFF.